Below, one T cell receptor beta chain is given with its context. The entry originates in a study of blood T cell repertoires in COVID-19. For the study at large: Sample material is recorded as cDNA or gDNA derived from T cells, B-cell-depleted T cells, or PBMCs.

In the original processing: The assay estimated nucleated cells by amplifying reference gene primers. Only in-frame clones appear in the TCRdb table, and some are missing; sequencing was by immunoSEQ multiplex PCR. The V and J calls and the clone size are those of that table, but D and trimming were determined from the DNA. The sample has approximately 250,000 clones, 75% to 90% seen once; the top ten hold around 14%. V was shortened by 1 base and J by 0 bases, with 9 bases between the two germline ends. The CDR3 sequence is 15 residues long. The germline CDR1 and CDR2 sequences are SGHKS and YYEKEE (reference sequence). Followed longitudinally, the Seattle patients had been enrolled during active infection.

This sequence originates from a woman aged 70-85 years with COVID-19, enrolled during active disease. Sample: peripheral blood. This chain uses TRBV5-5 with TRBJ2-3, with a tentative D call TRBD2 (5 bases). In DNA, the CDR3 is TGTGCCAGCAGCTTGATAGCGACTAGCACAGATACGCAGTATTTT. Its protein product is CASSLIATSTDTQYF.